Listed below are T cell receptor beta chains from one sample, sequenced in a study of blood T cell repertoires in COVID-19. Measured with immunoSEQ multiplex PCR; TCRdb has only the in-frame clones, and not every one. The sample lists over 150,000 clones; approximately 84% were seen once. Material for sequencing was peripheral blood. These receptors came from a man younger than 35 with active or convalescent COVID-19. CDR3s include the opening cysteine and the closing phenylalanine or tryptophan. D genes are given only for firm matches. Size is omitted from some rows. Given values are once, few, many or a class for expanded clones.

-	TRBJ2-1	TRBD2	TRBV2	TGTGCCAGCAGTGAAAGTCTAGCGGGAGCCAATGAGCAGTTCTTC	CASSESLAGANEQFF
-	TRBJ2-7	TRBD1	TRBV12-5	TGTGCTAGTGGTTTGGAAGCCCCGGGACAGCGTTTGTACGAGCAGTACTTC	CASGLEAPGQRLYEQYF
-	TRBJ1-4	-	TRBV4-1	TGCGCCAGCAGCCAAGCGCAGGGGTTGAATGAAAAACTGTTTTTT	CASSQAQGLNEKLFF
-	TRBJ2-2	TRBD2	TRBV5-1	TGCGCCAGCAGTTTTACTAGCGGGAACACCGGGGAGCTGTTTTTT	CASSFTSGNTGELFF
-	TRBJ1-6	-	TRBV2	TGTGCCAGCAGCCGGGGGGGGGTTCTGGCTTCACCCCTCCACTTT	CASSRGGVLASPLHF
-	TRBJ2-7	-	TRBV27	TGTGCCAGCAGTTCGGTGGACAGCTCCTACGAGCAGTACTTC	CASSSVDSSYEQYF
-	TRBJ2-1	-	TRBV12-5	TGTGCTAGTGGTTATCCTCAGGGGGGTGAGCAGTTCTTC	CASGYPQGGEQFF
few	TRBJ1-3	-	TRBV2	TGTGCCAGCAGTGAGTCCAGGGGAGGAAACACCATATATTTT	CASSESRGGNTIYF
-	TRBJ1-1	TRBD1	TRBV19	TGTGCCAGTAGTATAAATCCGCAGGGGGCAGCTTTCTTT	CASSINPQGAAFF
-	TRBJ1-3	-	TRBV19	TGTGCCAGTAGTACGCAACTGAGCTCTGGAAACACCATATATTTT	CASSTQLSSGNTIYF
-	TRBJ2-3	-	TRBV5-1	TGCGCCAGCAGCTTGGTAACAGGAAATATAGGTACGCAGTATTTT	CASSLVTGNIGTQYF
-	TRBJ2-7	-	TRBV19	TGTGCCAGTCCGACTGAGGAGGACGAGCAGTACTTC	CASPTEEDEQYF
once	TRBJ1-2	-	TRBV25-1	TGTGCCAGCACCCCCCGCGGGGGCGCGACCGGCTACACCTTC	CASTPRGGATGYTF
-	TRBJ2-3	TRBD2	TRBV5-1	TGCGCCAGCAGCTTGGGTGAGGGAGGGCCTACGGATACGCAGTATTTT	CASSLGEGGPTDTQYF
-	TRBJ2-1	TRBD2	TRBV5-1	TGCGCCAGCAGCCTGGGACTAGTTGGCGTAGGTGAGCAGTTCTTC	CASSLGLVGVGEQFF
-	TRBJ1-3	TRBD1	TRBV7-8	TGTGCCAGCAGCCAAAGATTCCAACAGGGGGCGAGAGGAAACACCATATATTTT	CASSQRFQQGARGNTIYF
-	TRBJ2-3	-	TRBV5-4	TGTGCCAGCAGCTTGGACAGTAGCACAGATACGCAGTATTTT	CASSLDSSTDTQYF
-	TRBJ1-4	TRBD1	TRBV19	TGTGCCAGTAGTATACTGGGACAGGGGGCGGCTAATGAAAAACTGTTTTTT	CASSILGQGAANEKLFF
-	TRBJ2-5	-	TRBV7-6	TGTGCCAGCAGCCTAATTCAACAGATCGTGGAGACCCAGTACTTC	CASSLIQQIVETQYF
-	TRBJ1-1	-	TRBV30	TGTGCCTGGAGTGTCGAGGTGAACACTGAAGCTTTCTTT	CAWSVEVNTEAFF
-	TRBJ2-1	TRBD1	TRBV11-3	TGTGCCAGCAGCTTAGATGGGACAGACTCCAATGAGCAGTTCTTC	CASSLDGTDSNEQFF
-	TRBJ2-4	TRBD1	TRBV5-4	TGTGCCAGCAGCCCCGGACAGGGGGCGAACATTCAGTACTTC	CASSPGQGANIQYF
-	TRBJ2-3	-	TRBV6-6	TGTGCCAGCAGTTACTCCCAGGGGACCACAGATACGCAGTATTTT	CASSYSQGTTDTQYF
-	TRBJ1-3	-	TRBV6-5	TGTGCCAGCAGTACGGAGAACTCTGGAAACACCATATATTTT	CASSTENSGNTIYF
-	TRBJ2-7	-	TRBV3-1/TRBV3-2	TGTGCCAGCAGCCAAGTCTCGGGGAGAGGCGAGCAGTACTTC	CASSQVSGRGEQYF
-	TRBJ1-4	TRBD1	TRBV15	TGTGCCACCAGCAGAGTTCGGCAGGGGGGAGAAAAACTGTTTTTT	CATSRVRQGGEKLFF
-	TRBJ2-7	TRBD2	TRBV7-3	TGTGCCAGCAGCTCGACCCCCGGGGAGGGGGAGCAGTACTTC	CASSSTPGEGEQYF
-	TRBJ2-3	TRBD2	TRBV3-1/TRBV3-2	TGTGTGGTTAGCGGGGCCACAGATACGCAGTATTTT	CVVSGATDTQYF
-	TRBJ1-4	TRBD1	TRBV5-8	TGTGCCAGCAGCCGAAAGACGACAGGGGAGGTTGAAAAACTGTTTTTT	CASSRKTTGEVEKLFF
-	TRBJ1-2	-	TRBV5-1	TGCGCCAGCAGCTTTCACTCAGGGGCCGAACCCTATGGCTACACCTTC	CASSFHSGAEPYGYTF
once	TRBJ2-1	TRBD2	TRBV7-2	TGTGCCAGCAGCTTTAGCGGGGGGTTCAATGAGCAGTTCTTC	CASSFSGGFNEQFF
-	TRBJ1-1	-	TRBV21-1	TGTGCCAGCAGCACACCAGGGCCCCCGAATCAGAACACTGAAGCTTTCTTT	CASSTPGPPNQNTEAFF
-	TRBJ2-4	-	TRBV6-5	TGTGCCAGCAGGGCAGGGGACCTAGCCAAAAACATTCAGTACTTC	CASRAGDLAKNIQYF
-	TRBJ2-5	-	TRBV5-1	TGCGCCAGCAGCTTGGGACGGGGTGACCAAGAGACCCAGTACTTC	CASSLGRGDQETQYF
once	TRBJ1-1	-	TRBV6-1	TGTGCCAGCAGTGAAATGATTGGTTTTGTACATTGGAACACTGAAGCTTTCTTT	CASSEMIGFVHWNTEAFF
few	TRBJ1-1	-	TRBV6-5	TGTGCCAGCAGCCAACCCGGACAGCTGAACACTGAAGCTTTCTTT	CASSQPGQLNTEAFF
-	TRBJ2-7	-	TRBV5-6	TGTGCCAGCAGCTTGACACCCTTCTCCTACGAGCAGTACTTC	CASSLTPFSYEQYF
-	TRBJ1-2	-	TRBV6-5	TGTGCCAGCAGTTATTCGGGGATTAACTATGGCTACACCTTC	CASSYSGINYGYTF